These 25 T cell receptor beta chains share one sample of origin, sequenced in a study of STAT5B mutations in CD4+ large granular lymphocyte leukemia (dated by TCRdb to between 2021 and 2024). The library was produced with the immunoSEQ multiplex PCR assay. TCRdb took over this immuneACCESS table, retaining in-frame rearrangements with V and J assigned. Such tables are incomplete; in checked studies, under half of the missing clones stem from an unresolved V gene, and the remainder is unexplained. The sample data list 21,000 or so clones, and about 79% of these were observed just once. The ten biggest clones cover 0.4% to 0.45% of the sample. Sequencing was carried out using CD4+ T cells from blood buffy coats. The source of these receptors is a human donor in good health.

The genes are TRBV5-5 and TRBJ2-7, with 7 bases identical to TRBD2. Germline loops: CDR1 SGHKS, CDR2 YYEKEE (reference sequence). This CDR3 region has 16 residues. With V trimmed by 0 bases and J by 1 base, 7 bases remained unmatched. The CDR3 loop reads CASSLGGVRGSYEQYF. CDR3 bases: TGTGCCAGCAGCTTGGGGGGCGTGCGGGGGTCCTACGAGCAGTACTTC.

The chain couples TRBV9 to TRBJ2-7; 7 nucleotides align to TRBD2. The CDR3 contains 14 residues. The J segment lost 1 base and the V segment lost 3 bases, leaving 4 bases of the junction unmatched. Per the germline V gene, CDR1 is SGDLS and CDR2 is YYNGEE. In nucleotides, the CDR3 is TGTGCCAGCAGCGCAAAACTAGCGTCCTACGAGCAGTACTTC. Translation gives CASSAKLASYEQYF.

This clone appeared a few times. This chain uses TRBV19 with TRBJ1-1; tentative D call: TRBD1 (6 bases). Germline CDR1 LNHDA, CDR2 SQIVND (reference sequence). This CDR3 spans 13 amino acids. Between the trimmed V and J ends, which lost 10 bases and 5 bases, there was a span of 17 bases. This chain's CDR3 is CATTQGRGTEAFF. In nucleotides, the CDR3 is TGTGCCACAACTCAAGGGAGGGGGACTGAAGCTTTCTTT.

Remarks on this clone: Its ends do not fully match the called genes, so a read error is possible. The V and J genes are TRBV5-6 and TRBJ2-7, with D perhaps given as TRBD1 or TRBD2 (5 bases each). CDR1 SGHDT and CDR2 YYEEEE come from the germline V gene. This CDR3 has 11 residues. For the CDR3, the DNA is TGTGCCAGCAGCACGACCGGGACGGCTTCCTTC. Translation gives CASSTTGTASF.

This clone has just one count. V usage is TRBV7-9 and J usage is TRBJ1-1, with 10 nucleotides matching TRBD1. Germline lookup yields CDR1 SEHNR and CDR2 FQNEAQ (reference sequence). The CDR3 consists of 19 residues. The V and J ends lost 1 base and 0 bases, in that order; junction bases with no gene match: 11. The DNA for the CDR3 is TGTGCCAGCAGCTTAGTAAGATCCGGGACAGGGGCGATGAACACTGAAGCTTTCTTT. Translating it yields CASSLVRSGTGAMNTEAFF.

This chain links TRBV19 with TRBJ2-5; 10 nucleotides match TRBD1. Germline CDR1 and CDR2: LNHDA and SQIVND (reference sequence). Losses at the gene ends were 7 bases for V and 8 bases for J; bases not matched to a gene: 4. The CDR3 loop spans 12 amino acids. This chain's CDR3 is CASKGTGVTQYF. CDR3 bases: TGTGCCAGTAAGGGGACAGGGGTTACCCAGTACTTC.

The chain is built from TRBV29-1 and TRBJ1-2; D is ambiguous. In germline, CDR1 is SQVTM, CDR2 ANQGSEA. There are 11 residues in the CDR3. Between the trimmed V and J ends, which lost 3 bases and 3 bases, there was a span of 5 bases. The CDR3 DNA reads TGCAGCGTTGACGAGGACTATGGCTACACCTTC. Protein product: CSVDEDYGYTF.

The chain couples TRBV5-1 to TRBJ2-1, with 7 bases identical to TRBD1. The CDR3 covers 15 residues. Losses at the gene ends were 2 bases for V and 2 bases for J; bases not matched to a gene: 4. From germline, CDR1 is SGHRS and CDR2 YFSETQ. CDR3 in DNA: TGCGCCAGCAGCTTAGGGCAGGGGGCCTACAATGAGCAGTTCTTC. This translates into CASSLGQGAYNEQFF. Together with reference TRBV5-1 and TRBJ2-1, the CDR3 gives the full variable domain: KAGVTQTPRYLIKTRGQQVTLSCSPISGHRSVSWYQQTPGQGLQFLFEYFSETQRNKGNFPGRFSGRQFSNSRSEMNVSTLELGDSALYLCASSLGQGAYNEQFFGPGTRLTVL.

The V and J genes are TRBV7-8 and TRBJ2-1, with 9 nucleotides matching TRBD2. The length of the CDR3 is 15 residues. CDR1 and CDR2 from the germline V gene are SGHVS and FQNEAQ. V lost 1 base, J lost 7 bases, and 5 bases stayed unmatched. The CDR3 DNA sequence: TGTGCCAGCAGCTTAGGGCTAGCGGGAATAAATGAGCAGTTCTTC. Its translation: CASSLGLAGINEQFF.

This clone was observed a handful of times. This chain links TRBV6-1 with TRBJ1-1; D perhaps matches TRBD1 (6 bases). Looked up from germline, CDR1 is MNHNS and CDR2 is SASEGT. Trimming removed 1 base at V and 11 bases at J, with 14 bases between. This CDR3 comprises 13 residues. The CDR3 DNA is TGTGCCAGCAGTGAAGAGGGGGGGGCGAGGGCTTTCTTT. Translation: CASSEEGGARAFF.

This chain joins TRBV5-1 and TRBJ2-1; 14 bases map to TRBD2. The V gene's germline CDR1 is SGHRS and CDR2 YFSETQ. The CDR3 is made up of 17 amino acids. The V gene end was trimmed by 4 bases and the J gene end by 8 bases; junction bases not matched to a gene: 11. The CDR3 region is CASSTGGTSGRSDEQFF. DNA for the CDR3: TGCGCCAGCAGCACCGGCGGGACTAGCGGGAGAAGTGATGAGCAGTTCTTC.

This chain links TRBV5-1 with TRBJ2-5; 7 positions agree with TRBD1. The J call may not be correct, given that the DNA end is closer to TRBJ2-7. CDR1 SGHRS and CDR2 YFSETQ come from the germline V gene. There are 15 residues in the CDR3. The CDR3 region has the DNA TGCGCCAGCAGCTCGACTCCCGGGACAGACTACGAGCAGTACTTC. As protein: CASSSTPGTDYEQYF.

The CDR3: CASSQTGDEAFF. The CDR3 DNA is TGTGCCAGCAGCCAGACAGGGGATGAAGCTTTCTTT. The gene calls are TRBV7-9 and TRBJ1-1; 8 bases agree with TRBD1. The V segment lost 5 bases and the J segment 7 bases; nucleotides outside the gene matches: 3. The length of the CDR3 is 12 residues. Germline loops: CDR1 SEHNR, CDR2 FQNEAQ (reference sequence). The full variable domain, with the rest looked up from reference TRBV7-9 and TRBJ1-1, is DTGVSQNPRHKITKRGQNVTFRCDPISEHNRLYWYRQTLGQGPEFLTYFQNEAQLEKSRLLSDRFSAERPKGSFSTLEIQRTEQGDSAMYLCASSQTGDEAFFGQGTRLTVV.

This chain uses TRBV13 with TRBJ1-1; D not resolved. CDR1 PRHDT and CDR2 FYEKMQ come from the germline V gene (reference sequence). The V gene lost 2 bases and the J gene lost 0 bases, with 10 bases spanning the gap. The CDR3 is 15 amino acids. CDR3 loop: CASSLFPIMNTEAFF. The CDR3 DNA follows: TGTGCCAGCAGCTTATTTCCGATAATGAACACTGAAGCTTTCTTT.

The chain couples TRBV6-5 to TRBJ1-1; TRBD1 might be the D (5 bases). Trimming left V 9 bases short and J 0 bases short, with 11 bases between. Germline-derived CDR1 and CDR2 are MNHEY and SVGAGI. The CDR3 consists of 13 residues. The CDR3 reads CASGTALNTEAFF. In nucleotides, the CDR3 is TGTGCCAGTGGGACGGCATTGAACACTGAAGCTTTCTTT.

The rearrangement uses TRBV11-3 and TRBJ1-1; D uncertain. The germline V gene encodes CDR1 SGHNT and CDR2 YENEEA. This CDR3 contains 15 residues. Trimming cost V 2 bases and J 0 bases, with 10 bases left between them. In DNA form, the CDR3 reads TGTGCCAGCAGCTTACGGCGGATTATGAACACTGAAGCTTTCTTT. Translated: CASSLRRIMNTEAFF.

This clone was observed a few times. CDR3 loop: CAGGHLENTEAFF. CDR3 bases: TGTGCCGGGGGCCACCTCGAGAACACTGAAGCTTTCTTT. This chain joins TRBV30 and TRBJ1-1; tentative D call: TRBD1 (6 bases). Between the trimmed V and J ends, which lost 8 bases and 1 base, there was a span of 14 bases. CDR1 and CDR2 from the germline V gene are GTSNPN and SVGIG (reference sequence). CDR3 length: 13 residues.

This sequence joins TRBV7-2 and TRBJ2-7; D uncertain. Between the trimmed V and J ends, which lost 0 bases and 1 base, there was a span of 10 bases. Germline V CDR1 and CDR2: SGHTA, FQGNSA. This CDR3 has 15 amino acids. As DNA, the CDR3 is TGTGCCAGCAGCTTAGCAGTCGGGCTGTCCTACGAGCAGTACTTC. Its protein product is CASSLAVGLSYEQYF.

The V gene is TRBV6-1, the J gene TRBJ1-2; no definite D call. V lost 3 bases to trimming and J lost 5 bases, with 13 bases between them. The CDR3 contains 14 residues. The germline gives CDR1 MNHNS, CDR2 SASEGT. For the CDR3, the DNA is TGTGCCAGCAGTGATGGACCTCCAGGATATGGCTACACCTTC. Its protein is CASSDGPPGYGYTF.

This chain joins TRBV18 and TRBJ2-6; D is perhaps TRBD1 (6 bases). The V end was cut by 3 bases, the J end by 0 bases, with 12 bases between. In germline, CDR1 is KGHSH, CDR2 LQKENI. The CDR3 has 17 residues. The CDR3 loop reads CASSPRTETSGANVLTF. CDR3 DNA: TGTGCCAGCTCACCCCGGACAGAGACCTCTGGGGCCAACGTCCTGACTTTC.

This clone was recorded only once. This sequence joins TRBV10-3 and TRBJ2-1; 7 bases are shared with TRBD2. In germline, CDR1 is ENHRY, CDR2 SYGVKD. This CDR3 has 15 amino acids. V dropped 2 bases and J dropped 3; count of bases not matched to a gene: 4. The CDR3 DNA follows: TGTGCCATCAGTGAGAGGGAGGGCCTCTACAATGAGCAGTTCTTC. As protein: CAISEREGLYNEQFF.

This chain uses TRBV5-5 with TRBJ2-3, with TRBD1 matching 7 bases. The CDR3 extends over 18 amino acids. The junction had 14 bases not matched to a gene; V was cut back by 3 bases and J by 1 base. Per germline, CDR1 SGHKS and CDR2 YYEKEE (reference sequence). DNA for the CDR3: TGTGCCAGCAGCTCGGGACAGAACGTCTTATCCGGCACAGATACGCAGTATTTT. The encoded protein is CASSSGQNVLSGTDTQYF.

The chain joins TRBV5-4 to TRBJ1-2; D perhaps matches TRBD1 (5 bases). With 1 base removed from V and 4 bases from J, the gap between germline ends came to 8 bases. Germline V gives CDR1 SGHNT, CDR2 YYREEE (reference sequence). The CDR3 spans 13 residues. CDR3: CASSLIGGYGYTF. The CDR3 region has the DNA TGTGCCAGCAGCTTGATCGGGGGCTATGGCTACACCTTC.

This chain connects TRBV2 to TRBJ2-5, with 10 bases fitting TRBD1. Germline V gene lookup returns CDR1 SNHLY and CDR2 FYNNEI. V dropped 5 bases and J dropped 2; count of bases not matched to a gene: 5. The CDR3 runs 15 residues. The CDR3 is CASSRDRGGQETQYF. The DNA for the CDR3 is TGTGCCAGCAGTAGGGACAGGGGCGGGCAAGAGACCCAGTACTTC.

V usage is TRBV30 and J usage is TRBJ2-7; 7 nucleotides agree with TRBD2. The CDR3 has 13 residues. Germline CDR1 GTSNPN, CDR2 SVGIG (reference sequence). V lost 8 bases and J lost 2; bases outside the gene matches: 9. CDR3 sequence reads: CAVSKRGTYEQYF. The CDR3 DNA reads TGTGCCGTTAGCAAGCGGGGAACCTACGAGCAGTACTTC.